These T cell receptor beta chains were read from a single sample in a study of CD4 T cells in relation to SARS-CoV-2 and coronaviruses. Their antigen targets remain unknown. Assay used: immunoSEQ multiplex PCR; TCRdb lists only in-frame clones, some missing. The data contain roughly 24,000 clones, roughly 74% of them singletons. The specimen sequenced was CD4+ T cells from PBMCs, cultured in vitro. The receptors shown here come from a human donor in good health. Each CDR3 is given with its conserved first and last residue. A D gene is named only where the DNA matches it firmly. Size is omitted from some rows. Given values are once, few, many or a class for expanded clones.

. TRBJ1-1 TRBV10-3 . TGTGCCATCAGTGGGTCGCATCAGACTGAAGCTTTCTTT CAISGSHQTEAFF
. TRBJ2-1 TRBV27 TRBD1 TGTGCCAGCAGCGCCGGGACAGGGGCTAACAATGAGCAGTTCTTC CASSAGTGANNEQFF
. TRBJ2-2 TRBV12-3/TRBV12-4 . TGTGCCAGCAGTTTAGTAAGGGGCGGGGAGCTGTTTTTT CASSLVRGGELFF
once TRBJ2-3 TRBV19 . TGTGCCAGTAGTATAGCCAGGGCAGATACGCAGTATTTT CASSIARADTQYF
. TRBJ2-1 TRBV5-5 TRBD1 TGTGCCAGCAGCTTTCAGGGGGCTGGGGACAATGAGCAGTTCTTC CASSFQGAGDNEQFF
. TRBJ2-5 TRBV10-3 TRBD2 TGTGCCATCAGTCCGCTAGCGGAACAAGAGACCCAGTACTTC CAISPLAEQETQYF
. TRBJ2-3 TRBV6-5 . TGTGCCAGCAGTTACTCGCGTGCGGACACAGATACGCAGTATTTT CASSYSRADTDTQYF
. TRBJ2-7 TRBV6-5 . TGTGCCAGCAGTTACTCGTCCGCAGGGACCTACGAGCAGTACTTC CASSYSSAGTYEQYF
. TRBJ2-1 TRBV18 TRBD2 TGTGCCAGCTCACCACTAGCGGGAGGGACGGGCAATGAGCAGTTCTTC CASSPLAGGTGNEQFF
. TRBJ1-1 TRBV6-1 . TGTGCCAGCAGTGAAGGCGGTTGGTTAAGGGAAACTGAAGCTTTCTTT CASSEGGWLRETEAFF
. TRBJ2-5 TRBV5-1 . TGCGCCAGCAGCTTGGGCGGAGGAGGGAACCAAGAGACCCAGTACTTC CASSLGGGGNQETQYF
. TRBJ2-7 TRBV5-1 . TGCGCCAGCAGGGAAGGGGGTTCCTACGAGCAGTACTTC CASREGGSYEQYF
. TRBJ1-4 TRBV5-1 . TGCGCCAGCAGCTTATCCGGGAGGGAGGATGAAAAACTGTTTTTT CASSLSGREDEKLFF
. TRBJ2-5 TRBV27 TRBD1 TGTGCCAGCAGTTCTAACTTAGGACAGGGAAACCAAGAGACCCAGTACTTC CASSSNLGQGNQETQYF
. TRBJ1-2 TRBV7-8 TRBD1 TGTGCCAGCAGCCCGAATACAGGGGGTGGCTACACCTTC CASSPNTGGGYTF
once TRBJ1-2 TRBV19 TRBD1 TGTGCCACCAGCGGACAGGGCGAAAGGGTGGATGGCTACACCTTC CATSGQGERVDGYTF
. TRBJ1-5 TRBV2 . TGTGCCAGCAATGGAGACAATCAGCCCCAGCATTTT CASNGDNQPQHF
. TRBJ2-6 TRBV5-8 . TGTGCCAGCAGCTTGTTCCATTCTGGGGCCAACGTCCTGACTTTC CASSLFHSGANVLTF
. TRBJ2-2 TRBV6-6 . TGTGCCAGCAGTAAGGACAGACAAGGCGCCGGGGAGCTGTTTTTT CASSKDRQGAGELFF
. TRBJ2-6 TRBV30 . TGTGCCTGGACCAGGGGGGGGGTCTTAGGCTATGGGGCCAACGTCCTGACTTTC CAWTRGGVLGYGANVLTF
. TRBJ2-1 TRBV5-4 TRBD1 TGTGCCAGCAGCCCCCGGCCCGACAGGGCAAGCAATGAGCAGTTCTTC CASSPRPDRASNEQFF
. TRBJ2-7 TRBV11-2 TRBD1 TGTGCCAGCAGCTTAGGCAGGGGGAGTGGATACGAGCAGTACTTC CASSLGRGSGYEQYF
. TRBJ2-3 TRBV7-6 TRBD2 TGTGCCAGCAGCTTGGCGGGGGGGAGCACAGATACGCAGTATTTT CASSLAGGSTDTQYF
. TRBJ1-4 TRBV6-6 . TGTGCCAGCAGTTATCGGGCAGGGCGAGAAAAACTGTTTTTT CASSYRAGREKLFF
. TRBJ2-1 TRBV10-1 . TGCGCCAGCAGTGAACGGCTTTACAATGAGCAGTTCTTC CASSERLYNEQFF
. TRBJ1-3 TRBV11-2 TRBD1 TGTGCCAGCAGCGGGGGGGACAGTCATTATGGAAACACCATATATTTT CASSGGDSHYGNTIYF
. TRBJ1-1 TRBV6-6 . TGTGCCAGCACCGGACTGGGAGAAGCTTTCTTT CASTGLGEAFF
. TRBJ2-6 TRBV19 . TGTGCCAGTATTGGGCTTTTTGAATCTGGGGCCAACGTCCTGACTTTC CASIGLFESGANVLTF
. TRBJ2-1 TRBV18 TRBD2 TGTGCCAGCTCACCTGATATTAGCGGGAGTTTGGGTGAGCAGTTCTTC CASSPDISGSLGEQFF
. TRBJ1-3 TRBV5-1 TRBD1 TGCGCCAGCAGCCGACAGGGGAACTCTGGAAACACCATATATTTT CASSRQGNSGNTIYF
. TRBJ2-1 TRBV3-1/TRBV3-2 . TGTGCCAGCAGTCAAGATTCGAGGAGGAATGAGCAGTTCTTC CASSQDSRRNEQFF
. TRBJ1-1 TRBV28 . TGTGCCAGCAGTTTAATTAAGAACACTGAAGCTTTCTTT CASSLIKNTEAFF
. TRBJ1-1 TRBV5-1 . TGCGCCAGCAACGGGGTAAGTGGGGACACTGAAGCTTTCTTT CASNGVSGDTEAFF
. TRBJ1-3 TRBV19 . TGTGCCAGTAGTATAGTTCTGGGAAGGACCTCTGGAAACACCATATATTTT CASSIVLGRTSGNTIYF
. TRBJ2-1 TRBV5-1 . TGCGCCACCTCCAGAACTCAAGGAAGCAATGAGCAGTTCTTC CATSRTQGSNEQFF
. TRBJ2-1 TRBV7-2 TRBD1 TGTGCCAGCAGCTTAGTGGGACAGGGGTTTGATGAGCAGTTCTTC CASSLVGQGFDEQFF
. TRBJ2-2 TRBV30 TRBD2 TGTGCCTGGGATAGGGGACTAGCGGTCACCGGGGAGCTGTTTTTT CAWDRGLAVTGELFF
. TRBJ1-3 TRBV28 TRBD1 TGTGCCAGCAGCTGGACAGGGGATGCAGCTGGAAACACCATATATTTT CASSWTGDAAGNTIYF
. TRBJ2-7 TRBV25-1 . TGTGCCAGCAGCGCTTCTGGGGCGCCGGGGCAGTACTTC CASSASGAPGQYF
. TRBJ2-5 TRBV7-8 . TGTGCCAGCAGCTTAGCGATTGAGCCTAGTCAGGAGACCCAGTACTTC CASSLAIEPSQETQYF
. TRBJ2-2 TRBV3-1/TRBV3-2 . TGTGCCAGCAGCCCCCGGGGTTTGAGCGGGGAGCTGTTTTTT CASSPRGLSGELFF
. TRBJ1-6 TRBV7-9 . TGTGCCAGCAGCTACCCGGCCTTCCCCGGCGGATCACCCCTCCACTTT CASSYPAFPGGSPLHF
. TRBJ1-1 TRBV6-1 . TGTGCCAGCAGTGAAATAGGAACTGAAGCTTTCTTT CASSEIGTEAFF
. TRBJ1-5 TRBV4-2 . TGTGCCAGCAGCCAAGACGGAGGAAGGTCGCCCCAGCATTTT CASSQDGGRSPQHF